This T cell receptor (beta chain) was captured by sequencing in a study of blood T cell repertoires in COVID-19 (dated by TCRdb to about 2020). About the study as a whole: The collaborator samples originated in the United States, Italy and Spain and spanned the acute and convalescent phases of COVID-19. The material from the prospective study consisted of cDNA or gDNA derived from T cells, B-cell-depleted T cells, or PBMCs. Deeply sampled blood TCRbeta repertoires from subjects exposed to, actively infected with, or recovered from COVID-19 were included in the dataset. The repertoires were released in a freely available public database meant as a resource for research on the immune response to SARS-CoV-2. The samples were drawn from the first 160 participants of the ongoing ImmuneRACE study and from 1,254 subjects provided by 6 global collaborators. Nearly every sample came with metadata listing a de-identified subject ID, COVID-19 status, age in years and sex. Where available, HLA class I and class II types were taken from metadata supplied by the sample provider and were not determined by assay-based typing.

Study-wide conclusions, independent of this receptor: How much clinical and demographic metadata was included differed by source and by participant, and the metadata was provided uncurated.

TCRbeta CDR3 regions were amplified from genomic DNA using the immunoSEQ Assay, a bias-controlled multiplex PCR. The original pipeline was this. Within the assay, amplification of reference gene primers was used to estimate how many nucleated cells each sample contained. To quantify the absolute abundance of each unique TCRbeta CDR3 rearrangement, sequence reads were collapsed and filtered. Productive Simpson clonality was computed per sample as the square root of Simpson's diversity index over productive rearrangements. The table was pulled from immuneACCESS by TCRdb, which kept in-frame rearrangements only. Such tables lose some clones; where checked, under half of the loss comes from unresolved V genes, and the rest has no known cause. D and trimming come from the DNA, and the V and J calls and clone size come from that table. This sample gives about 310,000 clones in total; approximately 85% of them show up just once. The biggest ten clones account for 2.2% of the sample.

To note about this clone: Which antigen it targets is not known. Qualities for individual bases were not recorded, and no much larger clone is one base off.

Enrolling through a virtual design, the prospective study's participants ranged in age from about 18 to 100 years and lived across some 22 United States geographic areas. Cohort assignment in the prospective study relied on participant-reported clinical history from a screening survey and a study questionnaire. Recovered participants in ImmuneRACE Cohort 3 were defined by two consecutive negative NP/OP PCR tests, clearance by a healthcare professional, or resolution of symptoms. In the prospective study, whole blood, serum and a nasopharyngeal or oropharyngeal swab were collected from each participant by mobile phlebotomists. Prospective study participants could optionally give additional blood draws and questionnaires over an approximately 2-month period. Prospective study blood samples were shipped either frozen or at room temperature before DNA extraction. The receptor was derived from a man aged 30-40 years who had recovered from COVID-19. Material for sequencing was PBMCs or T cells enriched from blood (not recorded which).

This receptor carries the CDR3 CASSASVPTYEQYF. The bases are TGTGCCAGCAGCGCAAGCGTCCCCACCTACGAGCAGTACTTC. In this chain, TRBV3-1 (or the pseudogene TRBV3-2) is recombined with TRBJ2-7; the D gene is not confidently resolved. The germline V gene (reference sequence) sets CDR1 to LGHDT and CDR2 to YNNKEL. V gives up 5 bases and J gives up 2 bases, and the segment between their germline ends measures 13 bases. Its CDR3 holds 14 amino acids, cysteine through phenylalanine. Only the CDR3 portion is preserved as DNA: 42 bases, with reading frame beginning at the first base.